The T cell receptor (beta chain) under discussion was sequenced for a study of cytomegalovirus exposure and HLA in healthy donors. The primer mix had 60 Vbeta and 13 Jbeta primers. As originally analysed: Roughly 10 million shared chains were among some 80 million unique TCR beta chains counted in a later analysis. Profiled with immunoSEQ multiplex PCR; TCRdb holds only in-frame clones, not every one. That table gives V, J and clone size, and the DNA gave D and trimming. Of around 69,000 clones listed, about 71% are singletons. Germline CDR1 reads GTSNPN; CDR2 reads SVGIG (reference sequence). J lost 1 base, V lost 6 bases, and 5 bases had no gene match. This CDR3 is built from 16 residues. Study-level findings and limits: According to reports, the classifier identified cytomegalovirus status with high specificity and sensitivity.

This clone has more than one count but fewer than ten. The antigen remains undetermined. Sequences were obtained from PBMCs. The chain employs TRBV30 and TRBJ2-2; 13 bases align to TRBD2. The sequence derives from a woman aged 50 to 65 in good health and CMV-seropositive. The CDR3 bases are TGTGCCTGTGGACTAGCGGGAGACCAGAACACCGGGGAGCTGTTTTTT. The encoded protein is CACGLAGDQNTGELFF.